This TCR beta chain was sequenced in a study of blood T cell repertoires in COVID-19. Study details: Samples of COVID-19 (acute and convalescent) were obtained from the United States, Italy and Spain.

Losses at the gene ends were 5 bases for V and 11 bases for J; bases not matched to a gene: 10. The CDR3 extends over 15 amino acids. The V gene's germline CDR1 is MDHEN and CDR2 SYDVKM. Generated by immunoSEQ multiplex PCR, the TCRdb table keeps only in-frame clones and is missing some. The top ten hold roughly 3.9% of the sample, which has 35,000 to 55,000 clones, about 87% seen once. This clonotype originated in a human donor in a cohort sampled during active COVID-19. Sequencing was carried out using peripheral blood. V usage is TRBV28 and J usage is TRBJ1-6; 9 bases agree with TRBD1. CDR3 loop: CASSPRGTGFPPLHF. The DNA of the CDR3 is TGTGCCAGCAGTCCAAGGGGGACAGGGTTTCCACCCCTCCACTTT.